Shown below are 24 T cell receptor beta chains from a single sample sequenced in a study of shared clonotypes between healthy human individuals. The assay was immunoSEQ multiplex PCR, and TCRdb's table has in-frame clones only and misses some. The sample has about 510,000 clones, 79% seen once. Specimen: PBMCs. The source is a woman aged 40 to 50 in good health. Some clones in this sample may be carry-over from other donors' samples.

Here the CDR3 DNA reads TGTGCCAGCAGCCGACTGGGGGAAGCGGTCAATGAGCAGTTCTTC. Translation: CASSRLGEAVNEQFF. V and J are TRBV9 and TRBJ2-1; tentatively, D is TRBD1 or TRBD2 (5 bases each). The germline CDR1 and CDR2 sequences are SGDLS and YYNGEE. CDR3 length: 15 amino acids. The V gene lost 4 bases and the J gene lost 6 bases, with 17 bases spanning the gap.

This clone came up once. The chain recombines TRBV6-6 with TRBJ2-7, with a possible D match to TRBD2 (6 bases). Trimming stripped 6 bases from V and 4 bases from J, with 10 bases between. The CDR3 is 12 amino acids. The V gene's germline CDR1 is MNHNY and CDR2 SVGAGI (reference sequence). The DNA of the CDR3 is TGTGCCAGCAGGGGAGGAGGATACGAGCAGTACTTC. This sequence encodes CASRGGGYEQYF.

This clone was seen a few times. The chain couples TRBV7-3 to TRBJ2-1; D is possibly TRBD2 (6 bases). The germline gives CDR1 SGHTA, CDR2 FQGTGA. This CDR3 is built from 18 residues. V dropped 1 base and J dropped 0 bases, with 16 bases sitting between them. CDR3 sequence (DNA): TGTGCCAGCAGCTTAAACCCAGCGGGTACCCCCTCCTACAATGAGCAGTTCTTC. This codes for CASSLNPAGTPSYNEQFF.

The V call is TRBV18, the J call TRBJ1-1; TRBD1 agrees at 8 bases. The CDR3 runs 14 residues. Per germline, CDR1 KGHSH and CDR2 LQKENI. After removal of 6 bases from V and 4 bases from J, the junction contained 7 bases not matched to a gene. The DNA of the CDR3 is TGTGCCAGCTCCCCTGACAGGGGAGTCACTGAAGCTTTCTTT. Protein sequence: CASSPDRGVTEAFF.

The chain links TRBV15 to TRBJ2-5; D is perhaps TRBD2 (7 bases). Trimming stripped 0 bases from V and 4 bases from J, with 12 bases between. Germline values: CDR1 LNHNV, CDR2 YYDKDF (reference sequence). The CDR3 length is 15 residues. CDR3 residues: CATSRDGGAGETQYF. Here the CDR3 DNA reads TGTGCCACCAGCAGAGATGGGGGGGCGGGAGAGACCCAGTACTTC.

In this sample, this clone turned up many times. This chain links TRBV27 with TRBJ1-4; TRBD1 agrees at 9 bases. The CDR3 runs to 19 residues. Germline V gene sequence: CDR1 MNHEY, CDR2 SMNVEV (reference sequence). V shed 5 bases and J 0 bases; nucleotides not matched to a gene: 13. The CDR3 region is CASSLHGQGLAATNEKLFF. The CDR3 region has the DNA TGTGCCAGCAGTCTCCACGGACAGGGGCTGGCTGCAACTAATGAAAAACTGTTTTTT.

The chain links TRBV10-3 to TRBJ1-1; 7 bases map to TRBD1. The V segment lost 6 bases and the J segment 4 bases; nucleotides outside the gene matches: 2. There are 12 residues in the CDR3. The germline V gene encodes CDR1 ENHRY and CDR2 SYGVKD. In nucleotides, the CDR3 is TGTGCCATCAGCAGGGGGAGCACTGAAGCTTTCTTT. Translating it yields CAISRGSTEAFF.

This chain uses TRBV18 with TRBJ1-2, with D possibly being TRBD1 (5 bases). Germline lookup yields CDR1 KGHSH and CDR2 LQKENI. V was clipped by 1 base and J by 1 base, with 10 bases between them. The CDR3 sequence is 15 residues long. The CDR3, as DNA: TGTGCCAGCTCACCACAGGACACCTTTAACTATGGCTACACCTTC. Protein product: CASSPQDTFNYGYTF.

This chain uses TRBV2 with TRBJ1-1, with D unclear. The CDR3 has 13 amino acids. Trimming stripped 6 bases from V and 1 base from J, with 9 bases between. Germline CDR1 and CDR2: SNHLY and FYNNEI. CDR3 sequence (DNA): TGTGCCAGCAGCGTGGATTCGAACACTGAAGCTTTCTTT. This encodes CASSVDSNTEAFF.

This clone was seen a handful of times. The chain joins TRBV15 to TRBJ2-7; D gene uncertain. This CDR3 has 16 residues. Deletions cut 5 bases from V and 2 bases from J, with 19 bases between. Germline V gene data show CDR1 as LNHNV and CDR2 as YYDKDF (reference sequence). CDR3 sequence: CATSPSPFRDAYEQYF. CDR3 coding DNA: TGTGCCACCAGCCCGAGTCCCTTTCGAGATGCCTACGAGCAGTACTTC.

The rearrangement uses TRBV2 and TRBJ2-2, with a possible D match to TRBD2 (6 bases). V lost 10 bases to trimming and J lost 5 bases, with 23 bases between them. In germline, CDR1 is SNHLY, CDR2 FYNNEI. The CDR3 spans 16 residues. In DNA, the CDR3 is TGTGCCACCCTTTACACGACTAGTGTGGGGACCGGGGAGCTGTTTTTT. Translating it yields CATLYTTSVGTGELFF. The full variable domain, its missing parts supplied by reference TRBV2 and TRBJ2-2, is EPEVTQTPSHQVTQMGQEVILRCVPISNHLYFYWYRQILGQKVEFLVSFYNNEISEKSEIFDDQFSVERPDGSNFTLKIRSTKLEDSAMYFCATLYTTSVGTGELFFGEGSRLTVL.

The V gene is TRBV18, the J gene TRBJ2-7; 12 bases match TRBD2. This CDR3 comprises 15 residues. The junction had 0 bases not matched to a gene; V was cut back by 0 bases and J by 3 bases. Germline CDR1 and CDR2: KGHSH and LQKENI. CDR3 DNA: TGTGCCAGCTCACCACCGGGACTAGCGGGCTACGAGCAGTACTTC. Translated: CASSPPGLAGYEQYF. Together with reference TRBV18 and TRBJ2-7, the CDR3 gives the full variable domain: NAGVMQNPRHLVRRRGQEARLRCSPMKGHSHVYWYRQLPEEGLKFMVYLQKENIIDESGMPKERFSAEFPKEGPSILRIQQVVRGDSAAYFCASSPPGLAGYEQYFGPGTRLTVT.

CDR3 protein: CASSPRRGTGVYEQYF. Written as DNA, the CDR3 is TGTGCCAGTAGTCCCCGCCGAGGGACAGGGGTGTACGAGCAGTACTTC. The rearrangement uses TRBV19 and TRBJ2-7; 10 nucleotides line up with TRBD1. This CDR3 contains 16 residues. The V and J ends lost 5 bases and 4 bases, in that order; junction bases with no gene match: 11. The germline CDR1 and CDR2 sequences are LNHDA and SQIVND (reference sequence). Looking up the rest from reference TRBV19 and TRBJ2-7 gives the full variable domain: DGGITQSPKYLFRKEGQNVTLSCEQNLNHDAMYWYRQDPGQGLRLIYYSQIVNDFQKGDIAEGYSVSREKKESFPLTVTSAQKNPTAFYLCASSPRRGTGVYEQYFGPGTRLTVT.

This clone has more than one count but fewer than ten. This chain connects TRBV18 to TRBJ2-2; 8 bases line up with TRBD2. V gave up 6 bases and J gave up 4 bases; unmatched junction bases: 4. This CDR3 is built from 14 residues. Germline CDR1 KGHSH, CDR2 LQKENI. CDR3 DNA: TGTGCCAGCTCCCAGCGGGAGAGCACCGGGGAGCTGTTTTTT. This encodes CASSQRESTGELFF.

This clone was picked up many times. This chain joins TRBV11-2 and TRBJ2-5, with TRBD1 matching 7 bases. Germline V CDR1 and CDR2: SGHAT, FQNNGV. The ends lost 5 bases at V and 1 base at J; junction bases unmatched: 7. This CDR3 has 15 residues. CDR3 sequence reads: CASSLAGTAQETQYF. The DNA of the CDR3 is TGTGCCAGCAGCCTAGCCGGGACAGCCCAAGAGACCCAGTACTTC.

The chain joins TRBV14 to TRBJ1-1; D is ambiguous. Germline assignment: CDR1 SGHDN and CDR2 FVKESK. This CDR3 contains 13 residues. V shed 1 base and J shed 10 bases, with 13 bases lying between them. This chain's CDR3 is CASSQGGAARAFF. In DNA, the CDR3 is TGTGCCAGCAGCCAAGGGGGTGCCGCCCGAGCTTTCTTT.

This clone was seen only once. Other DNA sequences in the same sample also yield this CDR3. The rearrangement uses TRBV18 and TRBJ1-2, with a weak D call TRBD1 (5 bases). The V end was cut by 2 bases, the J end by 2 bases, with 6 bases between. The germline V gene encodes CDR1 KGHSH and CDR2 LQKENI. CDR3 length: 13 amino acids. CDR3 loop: CASSPGDNYGYTF. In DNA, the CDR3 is TGTGCCAGCTCACCAGGGGACAACTATGGCTACACCTTC.

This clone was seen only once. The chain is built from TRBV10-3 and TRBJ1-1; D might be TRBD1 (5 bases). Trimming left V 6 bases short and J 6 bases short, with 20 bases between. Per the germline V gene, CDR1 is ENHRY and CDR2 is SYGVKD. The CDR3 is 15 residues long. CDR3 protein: CAIRGPRVGDAEAFF. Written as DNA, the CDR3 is TGTGCCATCAGGGGGCCCAGGGTTGGGGACGCTGAAGCTTTCTTT.

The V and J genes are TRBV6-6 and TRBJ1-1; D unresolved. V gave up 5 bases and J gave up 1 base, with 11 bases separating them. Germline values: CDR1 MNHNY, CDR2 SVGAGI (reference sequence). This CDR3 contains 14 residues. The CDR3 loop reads CASSQNWGNTEAFF. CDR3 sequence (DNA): TGTGCCAGCAGTCAGAATTGGGGGAACACTGAAGCTTTCTTT.

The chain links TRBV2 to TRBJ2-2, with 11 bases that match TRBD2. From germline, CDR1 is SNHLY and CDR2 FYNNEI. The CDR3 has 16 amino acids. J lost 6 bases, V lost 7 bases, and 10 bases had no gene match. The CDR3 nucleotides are TGTGCCAGCACCGAACGACTAGCGGGATCCTCCGGGGAGCTGTTTTTT. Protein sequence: CASTERLAGSSGELFF.

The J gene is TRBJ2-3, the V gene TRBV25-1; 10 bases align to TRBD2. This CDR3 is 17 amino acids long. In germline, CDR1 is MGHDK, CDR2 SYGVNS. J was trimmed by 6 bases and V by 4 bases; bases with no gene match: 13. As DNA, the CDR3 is TGTGCCAGCAGTGGGGTGGGGCTAGCGGGAGCCGGGGATACGCAGTATTTT. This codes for CASSGVGLAGAGDTQYF.

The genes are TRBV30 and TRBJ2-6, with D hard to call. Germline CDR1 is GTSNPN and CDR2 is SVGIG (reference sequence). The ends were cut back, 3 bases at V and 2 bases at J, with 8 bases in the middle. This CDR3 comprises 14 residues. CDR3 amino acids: CAWSLSPGANVLTF. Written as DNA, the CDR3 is TGTGCCTGGAGCCTCTCCCCTGGGGCCAACGTCCTGACTTTC. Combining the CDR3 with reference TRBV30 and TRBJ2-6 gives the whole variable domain SQTIHQWPATLVQPVGSPLSLECTVEGTSNPNLYWYRQAAGRGLQLLFYSVGIGQISSEVPQNLSASRPQDRQFILSSKKLLLSDSGFYLCAWSLSPGANVLTFGAGSRLTVL.

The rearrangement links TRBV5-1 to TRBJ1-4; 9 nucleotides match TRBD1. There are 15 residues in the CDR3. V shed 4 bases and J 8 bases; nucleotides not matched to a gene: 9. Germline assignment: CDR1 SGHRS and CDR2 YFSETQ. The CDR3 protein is CASSPQGALGEKLFF. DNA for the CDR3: TGCGCCAGCAGCCCACAGGGGGCGCTGGGGGAAAAACTGTTTTTT.

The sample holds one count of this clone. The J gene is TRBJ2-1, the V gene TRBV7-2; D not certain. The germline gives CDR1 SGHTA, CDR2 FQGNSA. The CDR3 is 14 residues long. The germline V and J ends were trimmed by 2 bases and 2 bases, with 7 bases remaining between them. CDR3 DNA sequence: TGTGCCAGCAGCTTATTGGGAACCTACAATGAGCAGTTCTTC. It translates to CASSLLGTYNEQFF.